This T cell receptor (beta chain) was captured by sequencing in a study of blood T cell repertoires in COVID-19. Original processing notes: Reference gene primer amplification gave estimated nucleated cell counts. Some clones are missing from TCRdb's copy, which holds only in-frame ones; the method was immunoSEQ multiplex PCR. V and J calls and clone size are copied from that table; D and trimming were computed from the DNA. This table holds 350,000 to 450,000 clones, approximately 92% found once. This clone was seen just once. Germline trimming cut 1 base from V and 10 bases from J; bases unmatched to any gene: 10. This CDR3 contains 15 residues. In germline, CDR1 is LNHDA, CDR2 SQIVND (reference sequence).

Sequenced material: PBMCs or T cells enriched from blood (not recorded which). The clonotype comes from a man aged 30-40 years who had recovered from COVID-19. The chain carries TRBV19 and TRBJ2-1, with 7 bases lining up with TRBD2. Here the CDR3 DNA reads TGTGCCAGTAGTATAGGGGAGCGGGAAATAAAGGAGCAGTTCTTC. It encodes CASSIGEREIKEQFF.